This T cell receptor (beta chain) was sequenced for a study of cytomegalovirus exposure and HLA in healthy donors. Study-level findings and limits: The study recorded 160 or so TCR beta chains that were cytomegalovirus-associated. Cytomegalovirus status was reportedly diagnosed by the classifier with high specificity and sensitivity. Further analysis, carried out later, found HLA-associated TCR beta chains more clonally expanded than equally common other chains.

CDR1 MNHNY and CDR2 SVGAGI come from the germline V gene (reference sequence). V lost 4 bases, J lost 5 bases, and 5 bases stayed unmatched. CDR3 length: 16 amino acids. In the PCR, 60 Vbeta and 13 Jbeta primers were used. TCRdb keeps only in-frame clones here, not all; method: immunoSEQ multiplex PCR. This listing includes 150,000 or so clones. With respect to this clone: The antigen remains undetermined. The same CDR3 can be traced to other DNA sequences in this sample.

The sequencing sample was made of PBMCs. This rearrangement joins TRBV6-6 to TRBJ2-3; 14 positions agree with TRBD2. This receptor was taken from a man aged 25 to 40 in good health and CMV-seronegative. The CDR3 DNA reads TGTGCCAGCAGTTTCCGAGGACTAGCGGGAGGAGATACGCAGTATTTT. Translation gives CASSFRGLAGGDTQYF.